This is a list of T cell receptor beta chains from one sample in a study of response to subunit inactivated influenza vaccine. TCRdb itself ran the RT-PCR reads through MiXCR, one entry per CDR3 protein. This table holds some 200,000 distinct CDR3 sequences, about 12% found once. The same data also went into a second study, on T cells expressing NK-cell markers.

The sequences come from CD8+ T cells sorted from PBMCs, collected 11 to 12 days after vaccination. These receptors were obtained from a man in his fifties or sixties who received an inactivated influenza vaccine. The CDR3 runs from the conserved cysteine through the conserved F or W. The D gene is left open where the match is weak. The size of a clone is reported for some rows only, either as once, few or many, or as a class for expanded clones.

V	size	D	J	CDR3	DNA
TRBV12-3/TRBV12-4	NA	TRBD2	TRBJ2-3	CASSLSASGFTDTQYF	TGTGCCAGCAGTTTATCGGCTAGCGGGTTCACAGATACGCAGTATTTT
TRBV15	NA	TRBD2	TRBJ2-7	CATSKAGTSEYEQYF	TGTGCCACCAGCAAAGCCGGGACTAGCGAATACGAGCAGTACTTC
TRBV29-1	NA	NA	TRBJ1-2	CSVVGDLYGYTF	TGCAGCGTTGTTGGGGACCTCTATGGCTACACCTTC
TRBV23-1	few	NA	TRBJ1-5	CASSQSSPPDRGGNQPQHF	TGCGCCAGCAGTCAATCCAGTCCGCCCGATAGGGGGGGAAACCAGCCCCAGCATTTT
TRBV7-2	few	TRBD2	TRBJ2-7	CASSLVPSGVYEQYF	TGTGCCAGCAGCTTAGTCCCTAGCGGGGTCTACGAGCAGTACTTC
TRBV7-3	NA	NA	TRBJ2-2	CASSLRAEGGELFF	TGTGCCAGCAGCTTGAGGGCCGAAGGGGGGGAGCTGTTTTTT
TRBV12-3/TRBV12-4	NA	NA	TRBJ2-7	CASSLIVGRIDSYEQYF	TGTGCCAGCAGTTTAATCGTAGGACGGATCGACTCCTACGAGCAGTACTTC
TRBV18	NA	NA	TRBJ2-3	CASSPGWEDTQYF	TGTGCCAGCTCACCAGGTTGGGAAGATACGCAGTATTTT
TRBV2	few	NA	TRBJ2-1	CASMGLAGIYNNEQFF	TGTGCCAGCATGGGGCTTGCGGGCATATATAACAATGAGCAGTTCTTC
TRBV29-1	few	NA	TRBJ2-2	CSVPDSRRTGELFF	TGCAGCGTTCCCGACAGTAGGCGCACCGGGGAGCTGTTTTTT
TRBV4-2	NA	TRBD2	TRBJ2-7	CASSEKRGGYEQYF	TGTGCCAGCAGCGAAAAGCGGGGGGGCTACGAGCAGTACTTC
TRBV29-1	NA	NA	TRBJ2-1	CSVDPGANEQFF	TGCAGCGTTGATCCGGGGGCCAATGAGCAGTTCTTC
TRBV15	many	TRBD1	TRBJ1-4	CATSRDRVLSANEKLFF	TGTGCCACCAGCCGGGACAGGGTTTTGTCGGCTAATGAAAAACTGTTTTTT
TRBV7-8	many	NA	TRBJ2-7	CASSLVGPGDEQYF	TGTGCCAGCAGCTTAGTCGGACCCGGAGACGAGCAGTACTTC
TRBV27	many	NA	TRBJ2-1	CASSRQGLYNEQFF	TGTGCCAGCAGCCGACAGGGACTGTACAATGAGCAGTTCTTC
TRBV13	NA	NA	TRBJ2-7	CASSQGLLSIEQYF	TGTGCCAGCAGCCAGGGACTTCTCAGCATCGAGCAGTACTTC
TRBV20-1	NA	TRBD1	TRBJ2-7	CSARDLRGSSYEQYF	TGCAGTGCTAGAGATCTCAGGGGGAGCTCCTACGAGCAGTACTTC
TRBV5-5	few	NA	TRBJ1-1	CASSVQHEAFF	TGTGCCAGCAGCGTTCAACATGAAGCTTTCTTT
TRBV18	NA	NA	TRBJ2-2	CASSPLTGIETGELFF	TGTGCCAGCTCACCACTGACAGGAATCGAAACCGGGGAGCTGTTTTTT
TRBV2	NA	TRBD1	TRBJ1-2	CASSAYGTGKGANYGYTF	TGTGCCAGCAGTGCCTACGGGACAGGGAAAGGAGCTAACTATGGCTACACCTTC
TRBV28	NA	TRBD1	TRBJ1-4	CASSLTPGQGNEKLFF	TGTGCCAGCAGTTTAACTCCGGGACAGGGGAATGAAAAACTGTTTTTT
TRBV5-1	NA	TRBD1	TRBJ1-2	CASSSLPTGANYGYTF	TGCGCCAGCAGCTCCCTCCCGACAGGGGCCAACTATGGCTACACCTTC